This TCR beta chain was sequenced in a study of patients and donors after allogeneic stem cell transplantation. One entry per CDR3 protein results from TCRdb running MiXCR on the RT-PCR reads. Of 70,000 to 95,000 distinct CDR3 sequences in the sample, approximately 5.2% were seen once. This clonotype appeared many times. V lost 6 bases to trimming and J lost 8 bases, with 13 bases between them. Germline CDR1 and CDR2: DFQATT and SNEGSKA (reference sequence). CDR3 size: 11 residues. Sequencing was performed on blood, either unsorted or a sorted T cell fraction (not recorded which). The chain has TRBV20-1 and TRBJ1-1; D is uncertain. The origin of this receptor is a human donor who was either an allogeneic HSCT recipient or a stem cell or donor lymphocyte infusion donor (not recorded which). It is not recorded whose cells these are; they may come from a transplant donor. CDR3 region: CSASTRSEAFF. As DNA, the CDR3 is TGCAGTGCCTCGACCCGTTCCGAAGCTTTCTTT.